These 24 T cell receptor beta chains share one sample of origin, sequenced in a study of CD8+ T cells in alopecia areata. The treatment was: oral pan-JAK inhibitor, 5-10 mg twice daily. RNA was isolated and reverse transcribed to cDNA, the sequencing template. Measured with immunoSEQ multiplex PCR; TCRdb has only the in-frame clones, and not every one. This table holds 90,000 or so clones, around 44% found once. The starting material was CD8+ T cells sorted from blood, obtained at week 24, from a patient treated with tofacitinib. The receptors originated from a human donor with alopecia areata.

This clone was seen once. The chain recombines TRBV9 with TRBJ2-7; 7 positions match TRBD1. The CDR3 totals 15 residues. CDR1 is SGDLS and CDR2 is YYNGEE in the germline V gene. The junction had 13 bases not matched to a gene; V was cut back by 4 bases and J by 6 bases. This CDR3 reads CASSPRPGGTFEQYF. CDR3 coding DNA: TGTGCCAGCAGCCCCCGCCCAGGGGGAACGTTCGAGCAGTACTTC. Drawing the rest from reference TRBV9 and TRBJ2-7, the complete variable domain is DSGVTQTPKHLITATGQRVTLRCSPRSGDLSVYWYQQSLDQGLQFLIQYYNGEERAKGNILERFSAQQFPDLHSELNLSSLELGDSALYFCASSPRPGGTFEQYFGPGTRLTVT.

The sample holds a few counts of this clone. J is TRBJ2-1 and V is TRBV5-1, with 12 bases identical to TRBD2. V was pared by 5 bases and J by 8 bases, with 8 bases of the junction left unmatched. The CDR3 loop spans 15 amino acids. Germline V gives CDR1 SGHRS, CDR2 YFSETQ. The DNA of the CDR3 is TGCGCCAGCAGTCCCGGGACTAGCGGGTTCGATGAGCAGTTCTTC. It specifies CASSPGTSGFDEQFF.

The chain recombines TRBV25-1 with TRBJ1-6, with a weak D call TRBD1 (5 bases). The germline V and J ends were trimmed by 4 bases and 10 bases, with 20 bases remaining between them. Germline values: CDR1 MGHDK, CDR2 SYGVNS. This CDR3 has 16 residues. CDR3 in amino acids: CASSGDAAGRQSPLHF. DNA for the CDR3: TGTGCCAGCAGTGGCGACGCCGCAGGGAGGCAATCACCCCTCCACTTT.

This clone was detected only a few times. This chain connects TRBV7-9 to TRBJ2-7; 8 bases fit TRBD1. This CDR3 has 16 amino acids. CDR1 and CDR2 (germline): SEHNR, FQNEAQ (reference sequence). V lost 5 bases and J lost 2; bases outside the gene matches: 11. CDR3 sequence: CASSPTAGTGPYEQYF. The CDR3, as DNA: TGTGCCAGCAGCCCAACCGCCGGGACAGGACCCTACGAGCAGTACTTC. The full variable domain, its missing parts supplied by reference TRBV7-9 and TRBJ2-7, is DTGVSQNPRHKITKRGQNVTFRCDPISEHNRLYWYRQTLGQGPEFLTYFQNEAQLEKSRLLSDRFSAERPKGSFSTLEIQRTEQGDSAMYLCASSPTAGTGPYEQYFGPGTRLTVT.

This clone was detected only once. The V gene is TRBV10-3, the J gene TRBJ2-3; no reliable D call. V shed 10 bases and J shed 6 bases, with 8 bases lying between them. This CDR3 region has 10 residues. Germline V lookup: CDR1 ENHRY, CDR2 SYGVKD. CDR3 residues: CATYGDTQYF. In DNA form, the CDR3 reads TGTGCCACCTATGGGGATACGCAGTATTTT.

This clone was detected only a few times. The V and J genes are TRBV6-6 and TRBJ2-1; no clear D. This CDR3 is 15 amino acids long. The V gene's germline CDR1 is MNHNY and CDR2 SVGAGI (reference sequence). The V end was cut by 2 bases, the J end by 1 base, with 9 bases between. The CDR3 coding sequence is TGTGCCAGCAGTTACGAGACGACTTCCTACAATGAGCAGTTCTTC. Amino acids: CASSYETTSYNEQFF.

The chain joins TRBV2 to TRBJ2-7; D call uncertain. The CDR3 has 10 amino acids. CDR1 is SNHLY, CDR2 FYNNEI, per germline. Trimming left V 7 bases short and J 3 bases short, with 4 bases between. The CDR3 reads CASMNYEQYF. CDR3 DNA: TGTGCCAGCATGAACTACGAGCAGTACTTC. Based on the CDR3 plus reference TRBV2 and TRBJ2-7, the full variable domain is EPEVTQTPSHQVTQMGQEVILRCVPISNHLYFYWYRQILGQKVEFLVSFYNNEISEKSEIFDDQFSVERPDGSNFTLKIRSTKLEDSAMYFCASMNYEQYFGPGTRLTVT.

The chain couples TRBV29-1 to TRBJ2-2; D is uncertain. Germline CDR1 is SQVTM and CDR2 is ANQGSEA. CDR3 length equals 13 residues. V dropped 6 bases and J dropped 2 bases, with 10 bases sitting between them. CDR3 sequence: CSVVGVNTGELFF. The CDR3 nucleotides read TGCAGCGTCGTAGGAGTAAACACCGGGGAGCTGTTTTTT.

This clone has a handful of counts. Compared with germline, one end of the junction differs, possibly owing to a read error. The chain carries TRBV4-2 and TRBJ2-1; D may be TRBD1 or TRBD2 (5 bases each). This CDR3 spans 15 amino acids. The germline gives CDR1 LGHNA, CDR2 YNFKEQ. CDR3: CASSQDRGSNNEQFF. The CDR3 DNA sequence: TGTGCCAGCAGCCAAGATCGGGGCTCCAACAATGAGCAGTTCTTC.

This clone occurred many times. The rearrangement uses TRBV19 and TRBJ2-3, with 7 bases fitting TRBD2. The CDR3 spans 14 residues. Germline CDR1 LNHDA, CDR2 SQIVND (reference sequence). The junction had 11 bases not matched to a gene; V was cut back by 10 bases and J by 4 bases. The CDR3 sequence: CATQGAGEADTQYF. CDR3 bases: TGTGCCACCCAGGGCGCGGGGGAGGCAGATACGCAGTATTTT.

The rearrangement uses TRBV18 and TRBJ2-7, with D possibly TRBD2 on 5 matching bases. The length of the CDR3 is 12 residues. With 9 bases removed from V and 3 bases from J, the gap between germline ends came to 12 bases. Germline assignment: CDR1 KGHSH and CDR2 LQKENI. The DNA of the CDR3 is TGTGCCAGTTCCTCCCGGGACTACGAGCAGTACTTC. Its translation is CASSSRDYEQYF.

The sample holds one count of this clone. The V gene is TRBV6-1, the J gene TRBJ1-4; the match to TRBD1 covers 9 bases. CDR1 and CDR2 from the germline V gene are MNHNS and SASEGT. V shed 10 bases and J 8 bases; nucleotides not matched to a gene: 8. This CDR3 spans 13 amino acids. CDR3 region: CAIPRDRDEKLFF. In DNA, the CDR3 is TGTGCCATCCCCCGGGACAGGGACGAAAAACTGTTTTTT.

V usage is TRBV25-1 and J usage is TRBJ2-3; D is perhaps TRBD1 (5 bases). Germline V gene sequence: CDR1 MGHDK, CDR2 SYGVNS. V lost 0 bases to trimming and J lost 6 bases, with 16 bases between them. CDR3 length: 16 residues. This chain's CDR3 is CASSEYSRAQGDTQYF. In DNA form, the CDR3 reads TGTGCCAGCAGTGAATATAGCAGGGCCCAAGGGGATACGCAGTATTTT.

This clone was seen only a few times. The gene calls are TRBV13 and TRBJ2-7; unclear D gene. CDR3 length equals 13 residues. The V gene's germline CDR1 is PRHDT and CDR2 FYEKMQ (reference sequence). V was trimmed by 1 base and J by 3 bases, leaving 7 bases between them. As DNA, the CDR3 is TGTGCCAGCAGCTTAGCGGCGGACTACGAGCAGTACTTC. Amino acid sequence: CASSLAADYEQYF.

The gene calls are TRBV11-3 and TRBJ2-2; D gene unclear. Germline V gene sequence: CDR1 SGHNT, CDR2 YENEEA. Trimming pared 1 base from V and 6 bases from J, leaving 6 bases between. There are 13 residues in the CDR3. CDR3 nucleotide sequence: TGTGCCAGCAGCTTAGGGGTGGCCGGGGAGCTGTTTTTT. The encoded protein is CASSLGVAGELFF.

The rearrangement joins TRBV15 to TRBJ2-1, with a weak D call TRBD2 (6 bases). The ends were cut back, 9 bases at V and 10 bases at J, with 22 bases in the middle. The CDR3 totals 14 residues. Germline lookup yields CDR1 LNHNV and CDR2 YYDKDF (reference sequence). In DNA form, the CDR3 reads TGTGCCACTAGCTCGGAGGCTAGGAGGGGAGAGCAGTTCTTC. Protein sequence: CATSSEARRGEQFF.

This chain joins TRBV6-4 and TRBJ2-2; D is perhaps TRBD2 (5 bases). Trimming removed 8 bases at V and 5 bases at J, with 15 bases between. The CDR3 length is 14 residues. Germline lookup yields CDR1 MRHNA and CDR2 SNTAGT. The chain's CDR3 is CASAPSGSTGELFF. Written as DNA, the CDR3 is TGTGCCAGCGCCCCGAGTGGGAGTACCGGGGAGCTGTTTTTT.

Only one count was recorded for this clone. CDR3: CASSLTSGTGELFF. In nucleotides, the CDR3 is TGTGCCAGCAGCTTAACTAGCGGCACCGGGGAGCTGTTTTTT. This chain joins TRBV9 and TRBJ2-2; 8 bases are a match to TRBD2. V dropped 4 bases and J dropped 4; count of bases not matched to a gene: 3. The length of the CDR3 is 14 residues. From germline, CDR1 is SGDLS and CDR2 YYNGEE.

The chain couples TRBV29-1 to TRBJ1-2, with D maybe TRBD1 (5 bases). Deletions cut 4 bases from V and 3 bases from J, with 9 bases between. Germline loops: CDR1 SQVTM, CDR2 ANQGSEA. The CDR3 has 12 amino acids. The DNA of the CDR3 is TGCAGCGTTGCCGCGACAGACTATGGCTACACCTTC. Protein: CSVAATDYGYTF.

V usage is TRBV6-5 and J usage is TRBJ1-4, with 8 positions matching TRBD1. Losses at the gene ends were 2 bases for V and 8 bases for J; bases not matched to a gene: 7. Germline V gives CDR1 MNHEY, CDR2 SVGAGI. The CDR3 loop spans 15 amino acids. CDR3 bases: TGTGCCAGCAGTTACCGAAAGACAGGGGCGGAAAAACTGTTTTTT. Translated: CASSYRKTGAEKLFF.

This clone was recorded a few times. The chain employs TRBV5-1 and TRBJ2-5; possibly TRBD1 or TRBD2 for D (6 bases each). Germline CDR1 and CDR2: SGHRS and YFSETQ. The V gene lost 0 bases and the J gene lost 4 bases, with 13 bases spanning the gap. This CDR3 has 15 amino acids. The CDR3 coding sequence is TGCGCCAGCAGCTTGGCCAACGGGGGCGGAGAGACCCAGTACTTC. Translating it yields CASSLANGGGETQYF. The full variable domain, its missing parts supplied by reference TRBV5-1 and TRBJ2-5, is KAGVTQTPRYLIKTRGQQVTLSCSPISGHRSVSWYQQTPGQGLQFLFEYFSETQRNKGNFPGRFSGRQFSNSRSEMNVSTLELGDSALYLCASSLANGGGETQYFGPGTRLLVL.

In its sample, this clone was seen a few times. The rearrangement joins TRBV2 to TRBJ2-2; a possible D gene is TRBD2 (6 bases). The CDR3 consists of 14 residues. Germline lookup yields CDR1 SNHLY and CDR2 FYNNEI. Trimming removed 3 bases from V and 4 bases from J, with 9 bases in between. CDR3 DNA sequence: TGTGCCAGCAGTGAGGGGCGGGGCACCGGGGAGCTGTTTTTT. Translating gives CASSEGRGTGELFF.

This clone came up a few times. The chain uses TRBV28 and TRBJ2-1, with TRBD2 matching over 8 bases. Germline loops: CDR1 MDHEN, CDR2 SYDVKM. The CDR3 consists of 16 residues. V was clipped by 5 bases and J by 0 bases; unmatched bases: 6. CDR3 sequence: CASSPERESSYNEQFF. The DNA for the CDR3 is TGTGCCAGCAGTCCTGAGCGGGAGAGCTCCTACAATGAGCAGTTCTTC. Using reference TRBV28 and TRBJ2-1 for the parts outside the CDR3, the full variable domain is DVKVTQSSRYLVKRTGEKVFLECVQDMDHENMFWYRQDPGLGLRLIYFSYDVKMKEKGDIPEGYSVSREKKERFSLILESASTNQTSMYLCASSPERESSYNEQFFGPGTRLTVL.

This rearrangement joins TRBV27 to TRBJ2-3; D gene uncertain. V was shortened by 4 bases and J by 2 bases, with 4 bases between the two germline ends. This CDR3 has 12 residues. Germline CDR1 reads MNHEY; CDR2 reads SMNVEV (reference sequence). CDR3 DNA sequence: TGTGCCAGCAGTTCATACACAGATACGCAGTATTTT. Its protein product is CASSSYTDTQYF.